A single sample gave rise to the 15 T cell receptor beta chains below, sequenced in a study of CD8+ T cells in alopecia areata. As the sequencing template, cDNA was produced by extracting RNA and reverse transcribing it. Using immunoSEQ multiplex PCR, the repertoire was profiled, and TCRdb retains in-frame clones only, with some absent. Here the sample spans roughly 100,000 clones, around 60% being singletons. The sample comprised CD4+ T cells sorted from blood. Receptors were obtained from a human donor in good health.

The chain links TRBV29-1 to TRBJ2-3, with TRBD1 as a possible D gene (5 bases). Germline V gene data show CDR1 as SQVTM and CDR2 as ANQGSEA. With 8 bases removed from V and 2 bases from J, the gap between germline ends came to 14 bases. CDR3 size: 13 residues. The CDR3 region is CSIRGAYTDTQYF. In DNA, the CDR3 is TGCAGCATCCGTGGGGCCTACACAGATACGCAGTATTTT.

J is TRBJ1-5 and V is TRBV4-3, with D hard to call. The CDR3 runs to 14 residues. Trimming shortened V by 3 bases and J by 3 bases, and 9 bases separated the two germline ends. CDR1 is LGHNA and CDR2 is YSLEER in the germline V gene. The CDR3 bases are TGCGCCAGCAGCCACGATAGGTTCAATCAGCCCCAGCATTTT. As protein: CASSHDRFNQPQHF.

The rearrangement links TRBV29-1 to TRBJ2-2; D might be TRBD1 or TRBD2, each matching 6 bases. In germline, CDR1 is SQVTM, CDR2 ANQGSEA. This CDR3 has 16 residues. The germline V and J ends were trimmed by 6 bases and 4 bases, with 21 bases remaining between them. The CDR3 reads CSVSGVGGPGTGELFF. The CDR3 DNA follows: TGCAGCGTCTCAGGGGTCGGGGGCCCTGGCACCGGGGAGCTGTTTTTT.

This sequence joins TRBV29-1 and TRBJ1-2; tentatively, D is TRBD1 (6 bases). The germline V gene has CDR1 SQVTM and CDR2 ANQGSEA. The CDR3 is 12 amino acids. Trimming removed 1 base from V and 8 bases from J, with 11 bases in between. The CDR3 sequence is CSVEGQGKGYTF. CDR3 DNA sequence: TGCAGCGTTGAAGGGCAGGGGAAGGGCTACACCTTC. Complete variable domain (other parts from reference TRBV29-1 and TRBJ1-2): SAVISQKPSRDICQRGTSLTIQCQVDSQVTMMFWYRQQPGQSLTLIATANQGSEATYESGFVIDKFPISRPNLTFSTLTVSNMSPEDSSIYLCSVEGQGKGYTFGSGTRLTVV.

In this sample, this clone turned up once. The chain has TRBV30 and TRBJ2-5, with D hard to call. Germline V gives CDR1 GTSNPN, CDR2 SVGIG (reference sequence). Deletions cut 0 bases from V and 7 bases from J, with 6 bases between. CDR3 length equals 11 residues. The CDR3 bases are TGTGCCTGGAGTGTAGGGCGGACCCAGTACTTC. The encoded protein is CAWSVGRTQYF.

Here the CDR3 reads CASSLPGQLENTEAFF. DNA of the CDR3: TGCGCCAGCAGCCTCCCGGGACAGCTGGAGAACACTGAAGCTTTCTTT. V gene TRBV4-1 combines with J gene TRBJ1-1; 7 bases fit TRBD1. J was trimmed by 1 base and V by 4 bases; bases with no gene match: 9. The CDR3 is made up of 16 amino acids. The germline gives CDR1 MGHRA, CDR2 YSYEKL.

The rearrangement links TRBV2 to TRBJ2-5, with 9 positions matching TRBD2. Germline CDR1 SNHLY, CDR2 FYNNEI. The V segment lost 0 bases and the J segment 2 bases; nucleotides outside the gene matches: 7. The CDR3 loop spans 17 amino acids. CDR3 in amino acids: CASSEALRLAEQETQYF. The CDR3 DNA follows: TGTGCCAGCAGTGAAGCGCTGAGACTAGCGGAACAAGAGACCCAGTACTTC.

This clone came up once. The DNA of the CDR3 is TGCGCCAGCAGGTTAGATACGCAGTATTTT. As protein: CASRLDTQYF. The J gene is TRBJ2-3, the V gene TRBV5-1, with D unresolved. CDR1 and CDR2 from the germline V gene are SGHRS and YFSETQ. The CDR3 contains 10 residues. The ends were cut back, 5 bases at V and 5 bases at J, with 3 bases in the middle.

Only a few counts were recorded for this clone. V usage is TRBV18 and J usage is TRBJ1-4; 7 bases are a match to TRBD1. There are 13 residues in the CDR3. Germline CDR1 and CDR2: KGHSH and LQKENI. V lost 6 bases and J lost 7; bases outside the gene matches: 5. The CDR3 region is CASSIGQVEKLFF. The CDR3 DNA sequence: TGTGCCAGCTCGATTGGACAGGTTGAAAAACTGTTTTTT.

This clone was observed a handful of times. The chain carries TRBV27 and TRBJ2-3; D may be TRBD2 (7 bases). V gave up 2 bases and J gave up 6 bases, with 9 bases separating them. Germline V gene data show CDR1 as MNHEY and CDR2 as SMNVEV (reference sequence). This CDR3 is 13 amino acids long. The CDR3: CASSLAGADTQYF. The DNA of the CDR3 is TGTGCCAGCAGTTTAGCGGGGGCCGATACGCAGTATTTT.

The sample holds a few counts of this clone. The rearrangement uses TRBV29-1 and TRBJ2-3, with TRBD2 identical over 7 bases. The germline V gene has CDR1 SQVTM and CDR2 ANQGSEA. V lost 1 base, J lost 4 bases, and 5 bases stayed unmatched. This CDR3 has 14 amino acids. The DNA for the CDR3 is TGCAGCGTTGAAGCCGGGACTAATCCAGATACGCAGTATTTT. This encodes CSVEAGTNPDTQYF.

The V call is TRBV7-9, the J call TRBJ1-3; D might be TRBD1 (5 bases). This CDR3 has 15 residues. Germline loops: CDR1 SEHNR, CDR2 FQNEAQ (reference sequence). Trimming cost V 6 bases and J 0 bases, with 12 bases left between them. DNA for the CDR3: TGTGCCAGCAGGGAGGGACCGGCCTCTGGAAACACCATATATTTT. The encoded protein is CASREGPASGNTIYF.

The J gene is TRBJ2-5, the V gene TRBV30; 8 bases agree with TRBD2. V was pared by 3 bases and J by 4 bases, with 7 bases of the junction left unmatched. The length of the CDR3 is 14 residues. Germline CDR1 GTSNPN, CDR2 SVGIG (reference sequence). Here the CDR3 reads CAWRRGGPTETQYF. CDR3 sequence (DNA): TGTGCCTGGAGGCGCGGGGGGCCCACAGAGACCCAGTACTTC. Using reference TRBV30 and TRBJ2-5 for the parts outside the CDR3, the full variable domain is SQTIHQWPATLVQPVGSPLSLECTVEGTSNPNLYWYRQAAGRGLQLLFYSVGIGQISSEVPQNLSASRPQDRQFILSSKKLLLSDSGFYLCAWRRGGPTETQYFGPGTRLLVL.

The chain is built from TRBV29-1 and TRBJ2-2, with D maybe TRBD1 (5 bases). The CDR3 loop spans 12 amino acids. Germline loops: CDR1 SQVTM, CDR2 ANQGSEA. Trimming shortened V by 6 bases and J by 1 base, and 6 bases separated the two germline ends. The DNA of the CDR3 is TGCAGCGTCCAGGGGAACACCGGGGAGCTGTTTTTT. It translates to CSVQGNTGELFF.

This clone was detected a few times. The chain recombines TRBV6-5 with TRBJ1-2; 9 nucleotides align to TRBD1. V shed 6 bases and J 1 base; nucleotides not matched to a gene: 3. Germline CDR1 MNHEY, CDR2 SVGAGI. The CDR3 sequence is 14 residues long. CDR3 sequence (DNA): TGTGCCAGCAGACCGGGACAGGGTAACTATGGCTACACCTTC. This encodes CASRPGQGNYGYTF.